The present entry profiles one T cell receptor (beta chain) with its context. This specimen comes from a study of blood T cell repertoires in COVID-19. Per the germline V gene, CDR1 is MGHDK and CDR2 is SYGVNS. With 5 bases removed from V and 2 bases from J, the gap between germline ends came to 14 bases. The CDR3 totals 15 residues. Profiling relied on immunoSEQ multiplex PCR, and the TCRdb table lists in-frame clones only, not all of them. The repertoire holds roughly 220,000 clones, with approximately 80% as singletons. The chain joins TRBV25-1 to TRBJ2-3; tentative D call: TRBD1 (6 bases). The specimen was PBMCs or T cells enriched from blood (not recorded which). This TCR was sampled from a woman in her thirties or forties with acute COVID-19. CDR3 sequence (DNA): TGTGCCAGCAGTTCCCTTTACAGGGCCACAGATACGCAGTATTTT. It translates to CASSSLYRATDTQYF.